This passage covers 26 T cell receptor beta chains from one sample sequenced in a study of shared clonotypes between healthy human individuals. Profiling relied on immunoSEQ multiplex PCR, and the TCRdb table lists in-frame clones only, not all of them. The data hold about 490,000 clones, with 65% to 85% observed a single time. Sample: PBMCs. The receptors stem from a woman aged 35 to 49 in good health. Some clones in this sample may be carry-over from other donors' samples.

Concerning this clone: A far larger clone is just one base off, so this is likely a read error. The chain is built from TRBV6-6 and TRBJ2-7, with D perhaps being TRBD1 or TRBD2 (5 bases each). CDR3 length equals 15 residues. CDR1 and CDR2 from the germline V gene are MNHNY and SVGAGI (reference sequence). The CDR3 region has the DNA TGTGCCAGCACCGAATACGGGGACGGCTCCTACGAGCAGCACTTC. Encoded protein: CASTEYGDGSYEQHF.

Remarks on this clone: This is likely an artifact of a read error, given a far larger clone one base away. V usage is TRBV2 and J usage is TRBJ2-7; TRBD2 matches 7 bases. CDR1 SNHLY and CDR2 FYNNEI come from the germline V gene. The CDR3 covers 15 residues. The junction had 5 bases not matched to a gene; V was cut back by 3 bases and J by 0 bases. CDR3 loop: CASSDVTSDSYEQYF. The CDR3 DNA follows: TGTGCCAGCAGTGACGTCACTAGCGACTCCTACGAGCAGTACTTC.

The chain carries TRBV7-2 and TRBJ1-1; possibly TRBD1 for D (5 bases). The V gene lost 4 bases and the J gene lost 5 bases, with 17 bases spanning the gap. CDR1 is SGHTA, CDR2 FQGNSA, per germline. This CDR3 spans 15 amino acids. As DNA, the CDR3 is TGTGCCAGCAGCTCCACAGGTATCGGGGGAACTGAAGCTTTCTTT. It translates to CASSSTGIGGTEAFF.

This sequence joins TRBV7-2 and TRBJ1-4; D unclear. This CDR3 has 14 residues. CDR1 is SGHTA, CDR2 FQGNSA, per germline. V shed 6 bases and J shed 7 bases, with 15 bases lying between them. Here the CDR3 DNA reads TGTGCCAGCAGTTCAGGCTCGATTGGTGAAAAACTGTTTTTT. It specifies CASSSGSIGEKLFF.

This chain links TRBV19 with TRBJ1-2, with D possibly being TRBD1 (5 bases). Germline V gene sequence: CDR1 LNHDA, CDR2 SQIVND (reference sequence). Deletions cut 2 bases from V and 3 bases from J, with 16 bases between. This CDR3 is 16 amino acids long. In DNA form, the CDR3 reads TGTGCCAGTAGTATAAGGCAGGGCTTGCAGGACTATGGCTACACCTTC. It yields the protein CASSIRQGLQDYGYTF.

This clone appeared once. This same CDR3 is encoded by further DNA sequences in the sample. This sequence joins TRBV9 and TRBJ2-7; 11 positions match TRBD2. CDR1 is SGDLS and CDR2 is YYNGEE in the germline V gene. Trimming removed 3 bases from V and 4 bases from J; junction bases left unmatched: 3. CDR3 length: 14 residues. The CDR3 loop reads CASSAGTSGYEQYF. The CDR3 coding sequence is TGTGCCAGCAGCGCCGGGACTAGCGGTTACGAGCAGTACTTC.

V usage is TRBV9 and J usage is TRBJ2-1, with TRBD2 as a possible D gene (5 bases). The CDR3 has 15 amino acids. V lost 0 bases to trimming and J lost 3 bases, with 10 bases between them. Germline CDR1 reads SGDLS; CDR2 reads YYNGEE. CDR3 region: CASSVESSNYNEQFF. As DNA, the CDR3 is TGTGCCAGCAGCGTAGAGTCTAGCAACTACAATGAGCAGTTCTTC. The full variable domain, rest sourced from reference TRBV9 and TRBJ2-1, is DSGVTQTPKHLITATGQRVTLRCSPRSGDLSVYWYQQSLDQGLQFLIQYYNGEERAKGNILERFSAQQFPDLHSELNLSSLELGDSALYFCASSVESSNYNEQFFGPGTRLTVL.

The V and J genes are TRBV4-1 and TRBJ2-7; 12 nucleotides align to TRBD2. Germline CDR1 reads MGHRA; CDR2 reads YSYEKL. CDR3 length equals 15 residues. Trimming at V came to 1 base and at J to 3 bases, leaving 1 base not matched to a gene. CDR3 nucleotide sequence: TGCGCCAGCAGCCAAGGGACTAGCGGGGTCTACGAGCAGTACTTC. This gives the protein CASSQGTSGVYEQYF.

V is TRBV6-4 and J is TRBJ1-1; 10 bases align to TRBD1. This CDR3 spans 17 amino acids. V was pared by 5 bases and J by 5 bases, with 14 bases of the junction left unmatched. Germline-derived CDR1 and CDR2 are MRHNA and SNTAGT. The CDR3 DNA follows: TGTGCCAGCAGTAATCGGCCGGGACAGGGGTTGGTTACTGAAGCTTTCTTT. Its translation is CASSNRPGQGLVTEAFF.

The rearrangement links TRBV6-5 to TRBJ2-7, with a tentative D call TRBD2 (6 bases). The CDR3 contains 15 residues. V was pared by 5 bases and J by 6 bases, with 20 bases between. Germline CDR1 reads MNHEY; CDR2 reads SVGAGI. CDR3 DNA sequence: TGTGCCAGCAGTACTCGTCCCGGGAGCTCCCTCGAGCAGTACTTC. Protein product: CASSTRPGSSLEQYF.

This clone is a singleton in its sample. V gene TRBV7-9 combines with J gene TRBJ2-7; a weak D match, TRBD2 (6 bases). CDR3 length: 12 residues. Germline V lookup: CDR1 SEHNR, CDR2 FQNEAQ (reference sequence). Deletions cut 1 base from V and 5 bases from J, with 6 bases between. CDR3: CASSLVADEQYF. The CDR3 DNA reads as TGTGCCAGCAGCTTAGTAGCGGACGAGCAGTACTTC.

With respect to this clone: A far larger clone is off by one base, so a read error is likely. In the same sample, other DNA sequences code for this CDR3. The chain uses TRBV4-2 and TRBJ2-7; 9 bases line up with TRBD2. The CDR3 contains 18 residues. V lost 3 bases to trimming and J lost 5 bases; unmatched junction nucleotides: 17. Germline V gives CDR1 LGHNA, CDR2 YNFKEQ. The CDR3 protein is CASSQEWAGGPFVHEQYF. The CDR3 region has the DNA TGTGCCAGCAGCCAGGAGTGGGCGGGAGGGCCTTTCGTACACGAGCAGTACTTC.

Remarks on this clone: A single base is all that separates this from a far larger clone, so a read error is likely. The CDR3 nucleotides are TGCGCCAGCAGCCGGGACAGGGTGGGTGATGAAGCTTTCTTT. Its translation is CASSRDRVGDEAFF. The chain links TRBV5-1 to TRBJ1-1, with 9 bases aligning to TRBD1. The CDR3 consists of 14 residues. Trimming at V came to 4 bases and at J to 7 bases, leaving 8 bases not matched to a gene. Germline V gives CDR1 SGHRS, CDR2 YFSETQ.

The gene calls are TRBV11-2 and TRBJ2-5; perhaps D is TRBD1 or TRBD2 (5 bases each). CDR1 is SGHAT, CDR2 FQNNGV, per germline. This CDR3 region has 16 residues. The ends were cut back, 3 bases at V and 7 bases at J, with 21 bases in the middle. CDR3 sequence reads: CASSFGMGRVVGTQYF. As DNA, the CDR3 is TGTGCCAGCAGCTTCGGGATGGGGCGAGTGGTCGGGACCCAGTACTTC.

This clone was picked up one time. The rearrangement joins TRBV7-2 to TRBJ2-5; D remains unclear. Trimming removed 4 bases from V and 5 bases from J, with 17 bases in between. The CDR3 is made up of 15 amino acids. The germline V gene has CDR1 SGHTA and CDR2 FQGNSA. CDR3 loop: CASSSDLTVAETQYF. CDR3 in DNA: TGTGCCAGCAGCTCTGACCTGACGGTGGCCGAGACCCAGTACTTC.

The chain employs TRBV28 and TRBJ2-2; TRBD2 agrees at 7 bases. There are 14 residues in the CDR3. Germline V gene data show CDR1 as MDHEN and CDR2 as SYDVKM. V trimming: 6 bases; J trimming: 5 bases; junction bases outside the gene matches: 6. DNA for the CDR3: TGTGCCAGCAGGAAACTAGCGTTAACCGGGGAGCTGTTTTTT. The encoded protein is CASRKLALTGELFF. Full variable domain (outside the CDR3, taken from reference TRBV28 and TRBJ2-2): DVKVTQSSRYLVKRTGEKVFLECVQDMDHENMFWYRQDPGLGLRLIYFSYDVKMKEKGDIPEGYSVSREKKERFSLILESASTNQTSMYLCASRKLALTGELFFGEGSRLTVL.

This chain joins TRBV6-6 and TRBJ1-1, with D possibly being TRBD1 (6 bases). V lost 6 bases, J lost 3 bases, and 14 bases lay in between. This CDR3 has 14 amino acids. From germline, CDR1 is MNHNY and CDR2 SVGAGI (reference sequence). CDR3 protein: CASRSSGGHTEAFF. CDR3 nucleotides: TGTGCCAGCAGATCAAGTGGGGGGCACACTGAAGCTTTCTTT.

V gene TRBV29-1 combines with J gene TRBJ2-1; 13 bases line up with TRBD2. Germline V gene sequence: CDR1 SQVTM, CDR2 ANQGSEA. The CDR3 is 14 residues long. The V gene end was trimmed by 4 bases and the J gene end by 8 bases; junction bases not matched to a gene: 5. CDR3 sequence reads: CSVVGTSGIDEQFF. For the CDR3, the DNA is TGCAGCGTTGTGGGGACTAGCGGGATCGATGAGCAGTTCTTC.

This CDR3 is CASSELAGGTNTGELFF. The DNA for the CDR3 is TGTGCCAGCAGTGAACTCGCGGGAGGGACGAACACCGGGGAGCTGTTTTTT. J is TRBJ2-2 and V is TRBV6-1, with 9 positions matching TRBD2. Germline V gene data show CDR1 as MNHNS and CDR2 as SASEGT. V shed 2 bases and J 0 bases; nucleotides not matched to a gene: 4. This CDR3 contains 17 residues.

The V call is TRBV6-1, the J call TRBJ2-7; either TRBD1 or TRBD2 may supply D (5 bases each). V was cut by 6 bases and J by 5 bases, with 11 bases left in between. CDR3 length equals 12 residues. Germline CDR1 and CDR2: MNHNS and SASEGT. The CDR3, as DNA: TGTGCCAGCAGGGGACGGTTACACGAGCAGTACTTC. This gives the protein CASRGRLHEQYF.

The rearrangement uses TRBV20-1 and TRBJ2-1, with D unclear. The germline gives CDR1 DFQATT, CDR2 SNEGSKA (reference sequence). The V gene lost 4 bases and the J gene lost 8 bases, with 6 bases spanning the gap. The CDR3 length is 10 residues. CDR3 in DNA: TGCAGTGCTAACTCCGATGAGCAGTTCTTC. It yields the protein CSANSDEQFF.

The chain uses TRBV7-9 and TRBJ2-3; D unresolved. The CDR3 spans 16 residues. The germline CDR1 and CDR2 sequences are SEHNR and FQNEAQ (reference sequence). V dropped 2 bases and J dropped 5 bases, with 17 bases sitting between them. CDR3 DNA sequence: TGTGCCAGCAGCTTAAACCCGGCCCGCCAAGGAGATACGCAGTATTTT. The encoded protein is CASSLNPARQGDTQYF.

This clone was seen repeatedly, ten times or more. In DNA form, the CDR3 reads TGTGCCAGTAGACGGACAGGACTCTACAATGAGCAGTTCTTC. Its translation is CASRRTGLYNEQFF. The rearrangement joins TRBV19 to TRBJ2-1; 7 bases agree with TRBD1. From germline, CDR1 is LNHDA and CDR2 SQIVND (reference sequence). V gave up 6 bases and J gave up 3 bases; unmatched junction bases: 5. This CDR3 region has 14 residues. Together with reference TRBV19 and TRBJ2-1, the CDR3 gives the full variable domain: DGGITQSPKYLFRKEGQNVTLSCEQNLNHDAMYWYRQDPGQGLRLIYYSQIVNDFQKGDIAEGYSVSREKKESFPLTVTSAQKNPTAFYLCASRRTGLYNEQFFGPGTRLTVL.

Comment on this clone: This sequence is one base from a far larger clone and is likely a read error. Other DNA sequences within the sample encode an identical CDR3. The chain recombines TRBV6-1 with TRBJ1-5, with unresolved D. CDR1 and CDR2 (germline): MNHNS, SASEGT. This CDR3 region has 12 residues. In nucleotides, the CDR3 is TGTGCCAGCAGTGAAGGGAATCAGCCCCAGCACTTT. Its protein product is CASSEGNQPQHF.

As regards this clone: A far larger clone is just one base off, so this is likely a read error. This chain uses TRBV7-9 with TRBJ1-5; 7 bases match TRBD1. Germline CDR1 is SEHNR and CDR2 is FQNEAQ (reference sequence). CDR3 size: 15 residues. CDR3 loop: CARSLEGTAGQPQHF. The DNA for the CDR3 is TGTGCCAGAAGCTTAGAGGGGACAGCGGGGCAGCCCCAGCATTTT.

This clone was seen just once. The genes are TRBV5-4 and TRBJ1-2; a weak D match, TRBD1 (6 bases). The V end was cut by 4 bases, the J end by 4 bases, with 8 bases between. Per the germline V gene, CDR1 is SGHNT and CDR2 is YYREEE (reference sequence). There are 12 residues in the CDR3. CDR3 DNA: TGTGCCAGCAGCGTGGACAGCTATGGCTACACCTTC. It specifies CASSVDSYGYTF.